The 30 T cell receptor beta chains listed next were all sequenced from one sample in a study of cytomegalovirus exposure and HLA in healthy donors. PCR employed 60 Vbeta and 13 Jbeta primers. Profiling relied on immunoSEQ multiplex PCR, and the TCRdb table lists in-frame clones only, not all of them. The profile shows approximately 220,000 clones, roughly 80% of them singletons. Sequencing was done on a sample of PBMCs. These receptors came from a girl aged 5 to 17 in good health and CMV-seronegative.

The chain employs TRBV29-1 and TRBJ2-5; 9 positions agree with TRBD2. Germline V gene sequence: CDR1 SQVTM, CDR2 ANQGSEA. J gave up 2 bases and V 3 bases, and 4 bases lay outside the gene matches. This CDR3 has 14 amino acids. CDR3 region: CSVDGLAGQETQYF. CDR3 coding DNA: TGCAGCGTTGACGGCCTAGCGGGGCAAGAGACCCAGTACTTC.

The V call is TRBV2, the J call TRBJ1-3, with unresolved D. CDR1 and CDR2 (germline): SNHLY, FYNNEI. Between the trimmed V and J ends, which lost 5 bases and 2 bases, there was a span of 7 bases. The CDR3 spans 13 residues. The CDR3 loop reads CASSPSPGNTIYF. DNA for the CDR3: TGTGCCAGCAGTCCCTCCCCTGGAAACACCATATATTTT.

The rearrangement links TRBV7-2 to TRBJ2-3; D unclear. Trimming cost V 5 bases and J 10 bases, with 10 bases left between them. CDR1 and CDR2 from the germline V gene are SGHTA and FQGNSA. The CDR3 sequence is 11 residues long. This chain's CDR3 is CASSPVTSQYF. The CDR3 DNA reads TGTGCCAGCAGCCCGGTGACATCGCAGTATTTT.

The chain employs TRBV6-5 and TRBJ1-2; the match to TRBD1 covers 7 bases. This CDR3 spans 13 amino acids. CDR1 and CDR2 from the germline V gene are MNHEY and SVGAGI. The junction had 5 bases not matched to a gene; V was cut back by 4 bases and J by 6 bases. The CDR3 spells CASSSDRDDGYTF. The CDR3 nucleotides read TGTGCCAGCAGTTCCGACAGGGACGATGGCTACACCTTC.

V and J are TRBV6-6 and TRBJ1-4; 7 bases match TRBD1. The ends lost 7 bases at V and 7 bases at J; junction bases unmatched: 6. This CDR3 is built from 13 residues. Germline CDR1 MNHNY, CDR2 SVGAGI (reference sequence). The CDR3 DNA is TGTGCCAGCAAGGGACAGACGCGTGAAAAACTGTTTTTT. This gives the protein CASKGQTREKLFF.

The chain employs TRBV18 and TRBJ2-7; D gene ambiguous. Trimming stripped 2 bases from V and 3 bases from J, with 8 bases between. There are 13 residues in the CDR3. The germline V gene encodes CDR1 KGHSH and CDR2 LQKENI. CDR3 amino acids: CASSPGLGYEQYF. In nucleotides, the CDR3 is TGTGCCAGCTCACCAGGGCTTGGCTACGAGCAGTACTTC.

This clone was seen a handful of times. The CDR3 loop reads CASRRGTDYGYTF. The CDR3 DNA is TGCGCCAGCAGGAGAGGGACAGACTATGGCTACACCTTC. J is TRBJ1-2 and V is TRBV10-2, with TRBD1 identical over 7 bases. This CDR3 spans 13 amino acids. The trim removed 6 bases at V and 3 bases at J, leaving 4 bases unmatched. Germline V gives CDR1 WSHSY, CDR2 SAAADI.

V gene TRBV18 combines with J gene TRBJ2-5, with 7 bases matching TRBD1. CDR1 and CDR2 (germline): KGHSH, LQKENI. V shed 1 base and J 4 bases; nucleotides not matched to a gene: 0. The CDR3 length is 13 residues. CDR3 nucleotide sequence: TGTGCCAGCTCACCACAGGGGGCAGAGACCCAGTACTTC. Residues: CASSPQGAETQYF.

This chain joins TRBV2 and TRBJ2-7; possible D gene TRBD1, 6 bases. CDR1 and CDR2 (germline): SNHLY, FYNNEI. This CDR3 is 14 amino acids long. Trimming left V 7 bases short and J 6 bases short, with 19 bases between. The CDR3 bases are TGTGCCAGCATAACCACAGGGAAGGTGGGCGAGCAGTACTTC. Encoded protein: CASITTGKVGEQYF.

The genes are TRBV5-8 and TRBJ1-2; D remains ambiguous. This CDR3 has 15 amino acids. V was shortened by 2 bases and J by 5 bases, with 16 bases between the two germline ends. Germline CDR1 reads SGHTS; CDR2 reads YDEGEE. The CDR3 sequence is CASSFLATEAYGYTF. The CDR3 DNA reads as TGTGCCAGCAGCTTCTTAGCAACGGAAGCTTATGGCTACACCTTC.

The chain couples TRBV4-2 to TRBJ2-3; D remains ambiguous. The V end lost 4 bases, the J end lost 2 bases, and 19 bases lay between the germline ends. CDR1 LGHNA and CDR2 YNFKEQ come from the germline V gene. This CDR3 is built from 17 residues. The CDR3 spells CASSLEPKPRLTDTQYF. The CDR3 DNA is TGTGCCAGCAGCCTAGAACCCAAACCCCGACTCACAGATACGCAGTATTTT.

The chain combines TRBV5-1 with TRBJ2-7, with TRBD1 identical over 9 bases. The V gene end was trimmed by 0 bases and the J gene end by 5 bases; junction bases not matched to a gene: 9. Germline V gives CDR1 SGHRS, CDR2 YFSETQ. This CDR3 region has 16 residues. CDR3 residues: CASSLEGTGFLDEQYF. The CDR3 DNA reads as TGCGCCAGCAGCTTGGAAGGGACAGGGTTTCTCGACGAGCAGTACTTC.

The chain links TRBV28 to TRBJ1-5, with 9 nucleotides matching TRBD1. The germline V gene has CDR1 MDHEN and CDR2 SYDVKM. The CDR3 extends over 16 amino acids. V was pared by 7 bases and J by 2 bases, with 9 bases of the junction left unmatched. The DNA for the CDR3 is TGTGCCAGCAATACAGGGGGCATTGGAGGCAATCAGCCCCAGCATTTT. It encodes CASNTGGIGGNQPQHF. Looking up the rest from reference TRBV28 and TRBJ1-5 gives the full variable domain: DVKVTQSSRYLVKRTGEKVFLECVQDMDHENMFWYRQDPGLGLRLIYFSYDVKMKEKGDIPEGYSVSREKKERFSLILESASTNQTSMYLCASNTGGIGGNQPQHFGDGTRLSIL.

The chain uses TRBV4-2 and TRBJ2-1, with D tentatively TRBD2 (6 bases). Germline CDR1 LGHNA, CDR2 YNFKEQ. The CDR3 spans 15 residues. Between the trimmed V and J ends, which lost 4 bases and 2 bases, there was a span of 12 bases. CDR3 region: CASSPGAGPYNEQFF. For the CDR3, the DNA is TGTGCCAGCAGCCCCGGGGCGGGACCCTACAATGAGCAGTTCTTC.

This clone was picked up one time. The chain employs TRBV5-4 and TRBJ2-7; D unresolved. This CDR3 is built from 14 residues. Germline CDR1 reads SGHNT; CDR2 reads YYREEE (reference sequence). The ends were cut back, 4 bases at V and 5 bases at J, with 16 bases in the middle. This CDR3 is CASSALSFPNEQYF. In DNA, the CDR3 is TGTGCCAGCAGCGCGCTTAGTTTTCCCAACGAGCAGTACTTC.

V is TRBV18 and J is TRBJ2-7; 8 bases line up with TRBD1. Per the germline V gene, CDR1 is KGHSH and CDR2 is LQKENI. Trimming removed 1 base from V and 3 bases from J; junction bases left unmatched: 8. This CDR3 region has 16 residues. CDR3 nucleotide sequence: TGTGCCAGCTCACCACTCGGGACAGGTTTCGACTACGAGCAGTACTTC. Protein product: CASSPLGTGFDYEQYF.

The CDR3 reads CASSLRPPYTDTQYF. CDR3 in DNA: TGTGCCAGCAGCCTCAGGCCACCTTACACAGATACGCAGTATTTT. This chain connects TRBV6-5 to TRBJ2-3; D is undetermined. This CDR3 is 15 amino acids long. Germline loops: CDR1 MNHEY, CDR2 SVGAGI. V lost 6 bases, J lost 2 bases, and 15 bases lay in between.

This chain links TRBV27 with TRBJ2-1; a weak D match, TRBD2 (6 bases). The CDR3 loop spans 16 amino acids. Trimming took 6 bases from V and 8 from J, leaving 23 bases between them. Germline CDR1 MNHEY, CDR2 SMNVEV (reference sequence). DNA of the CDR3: TGTGCCAGCAGCTTCCTCGGCCGACTAGGATCGTATGAGCAGTTCTTC. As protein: CASSFLGRLGSYEQFF.

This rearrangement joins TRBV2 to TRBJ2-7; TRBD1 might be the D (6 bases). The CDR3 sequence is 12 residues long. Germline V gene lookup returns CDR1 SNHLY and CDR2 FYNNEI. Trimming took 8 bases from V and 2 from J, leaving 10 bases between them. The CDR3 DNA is TGTGCCAGCTGGCAGGGGACCTACGAGCAGTACTTC. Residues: CASWQGTYEQYF.

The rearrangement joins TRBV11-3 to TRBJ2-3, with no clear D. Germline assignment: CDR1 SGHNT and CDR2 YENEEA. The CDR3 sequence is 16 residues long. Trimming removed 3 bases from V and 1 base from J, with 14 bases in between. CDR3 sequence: CASSFSWVGGTDTQYF. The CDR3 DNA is TGTGCCAGCAGCTTTTCGTGGGTTGGAGGCACAGATACGCAGTATTTT.

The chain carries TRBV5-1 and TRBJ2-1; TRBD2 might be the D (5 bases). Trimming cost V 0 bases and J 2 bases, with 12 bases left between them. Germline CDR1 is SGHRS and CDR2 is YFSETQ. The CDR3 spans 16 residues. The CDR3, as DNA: TGCGCCAGCAGCTTGGCCTGGGGAGTGCCCTACAATGAGCAGTTCTTC. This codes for CASSLAWGVPYNEQFF.

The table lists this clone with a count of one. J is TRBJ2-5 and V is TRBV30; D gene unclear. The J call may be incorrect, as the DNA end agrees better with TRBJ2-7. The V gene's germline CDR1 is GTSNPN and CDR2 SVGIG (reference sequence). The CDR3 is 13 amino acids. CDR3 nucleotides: TGTGCCTGGAGTCGTCTAGGCCCCTACGAGCAGTACTTC. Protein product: CAWSRLGPYEQYF.

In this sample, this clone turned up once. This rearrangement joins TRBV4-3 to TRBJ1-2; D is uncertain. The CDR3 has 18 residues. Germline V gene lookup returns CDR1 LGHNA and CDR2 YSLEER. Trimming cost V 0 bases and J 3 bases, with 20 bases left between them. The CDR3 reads CASSQDRFMMNFYYGYTF. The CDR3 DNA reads TGCGCCAGCAGCCAAGACCGTTTTATGATGAACTTCTACTATGGCTACACCTTC.

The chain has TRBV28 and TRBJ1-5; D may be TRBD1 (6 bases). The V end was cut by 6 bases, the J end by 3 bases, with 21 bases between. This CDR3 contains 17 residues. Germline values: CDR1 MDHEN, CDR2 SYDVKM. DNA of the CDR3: TGTGCCAGCAGCCTAAACGATCTAGGACAGTCCAATCAGCCCCAGCATTTT. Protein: CASSLNDLGQSNQPQHF.

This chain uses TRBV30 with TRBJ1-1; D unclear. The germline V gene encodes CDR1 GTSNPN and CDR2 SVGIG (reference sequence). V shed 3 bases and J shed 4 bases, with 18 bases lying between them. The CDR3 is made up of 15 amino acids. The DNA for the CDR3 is TGTGCCTGGAGCGTATCGAAGTTCCCCGGCACTGAAGCTTTCTTT. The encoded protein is CAWSVSKFPGTEAFF.

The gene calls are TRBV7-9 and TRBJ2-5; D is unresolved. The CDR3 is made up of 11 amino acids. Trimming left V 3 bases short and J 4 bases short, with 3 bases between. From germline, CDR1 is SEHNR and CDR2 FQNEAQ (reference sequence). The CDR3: CASSFVETQYF. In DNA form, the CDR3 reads TGTGCCAGCAGCTTCGTAGAGACCCAGTACTTC.

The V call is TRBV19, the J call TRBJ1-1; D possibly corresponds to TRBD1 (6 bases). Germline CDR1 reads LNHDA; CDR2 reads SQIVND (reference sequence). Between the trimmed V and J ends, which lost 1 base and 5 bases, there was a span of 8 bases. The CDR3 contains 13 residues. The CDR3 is CASSIVRGTEAFF. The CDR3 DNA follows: TGTGCCAGTAGTATAGTCAGGGGAACTGAAGCTTTCTTT.

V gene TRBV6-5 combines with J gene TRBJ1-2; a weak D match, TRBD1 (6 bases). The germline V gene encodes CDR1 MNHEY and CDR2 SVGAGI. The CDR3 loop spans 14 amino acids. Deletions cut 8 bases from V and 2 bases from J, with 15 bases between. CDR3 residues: CASRRQADNYGYTF. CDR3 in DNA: TGTGCCAGCCGTCGACAGGCTGACAACTATGGCTACACCTTC.

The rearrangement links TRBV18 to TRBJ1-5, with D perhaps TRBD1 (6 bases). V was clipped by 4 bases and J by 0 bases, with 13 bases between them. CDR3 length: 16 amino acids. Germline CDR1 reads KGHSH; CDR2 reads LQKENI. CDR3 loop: CASSRNQGYSNQPQHF. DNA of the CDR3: TGTGCCAGCTCACGGAACCAGGGGTATAGCAATCAGCCCCAGCATTTT.

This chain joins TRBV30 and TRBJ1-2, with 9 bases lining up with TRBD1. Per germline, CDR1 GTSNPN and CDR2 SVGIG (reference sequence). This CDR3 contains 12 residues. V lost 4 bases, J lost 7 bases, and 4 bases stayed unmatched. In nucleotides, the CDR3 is TGTGCCTGGAACCGGGACAGGGCTGGCTACACCTTC. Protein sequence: CAWNRDRAGYTF.